This TCR beta chain is from a study of a mutant IDH1 vaccine in newly diagnosed glioma. As to time point: week 23, last vaccination. The study gave 300 ug of mutant IDH1 20-mer peptide per vaccine dose, with topical imiquimod. The table came from immunoSEQ multiplex PCR; TCRdb's copy has only in-frame clones and leaves some out. The sample includes 77,000 or so clones, 75% to 90% of them seen just once. Regarding this clone: Its antigen is unknown.

The sample in question was PBMCs, obtained from a glioma patient whose treatment included an IDH1 peptide vaccine. The source of this sequence is a woman between 50 and 59 years old with glioma.

The CDR3 loop reads CASSPQGYEQFF. CDR3 coding DNA: TGTGCCAGTAGTCCGCAGGGGTATGAGCAGTTCTTC. The chain has TRBV19 and TRBJ2-1; D might be TRBD1 (6 bases). V was pared by 5 bases and J by 8 bases, with 10 bases between. CDR1 and CDR2 from the germline V gene are LNHDA and SQIVND (reference sequence). The CDR3 runs 12 residues. The full variable domain, in which reference TRBV19 and TRBJ2-1 provide the parts outside the CDR3, is DGGITQSPKYLFRKEGQNVTLSCEQNLNHDAMYWYRQDPGQGLRLIYYSQIVNDFQKGDIAEGYSVSREKKESFPLTVTSAQKNPTAFYLCASSPQGYEQFFGPGTRLTVL.